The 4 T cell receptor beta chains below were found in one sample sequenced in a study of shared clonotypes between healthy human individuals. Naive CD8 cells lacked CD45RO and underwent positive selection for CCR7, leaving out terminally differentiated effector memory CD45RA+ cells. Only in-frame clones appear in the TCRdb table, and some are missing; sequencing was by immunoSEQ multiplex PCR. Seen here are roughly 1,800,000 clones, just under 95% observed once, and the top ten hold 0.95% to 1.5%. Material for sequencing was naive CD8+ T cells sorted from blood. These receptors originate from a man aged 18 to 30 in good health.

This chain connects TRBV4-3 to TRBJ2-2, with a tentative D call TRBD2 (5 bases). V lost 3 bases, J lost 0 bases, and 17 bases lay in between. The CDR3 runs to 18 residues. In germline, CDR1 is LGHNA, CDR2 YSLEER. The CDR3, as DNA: TGCGCCAGCAGCCAGGAACCCCTCGGACTTCCGAACACCGGGGAGCTGTTTTTT. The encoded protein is CASSQEPLGLPNTGELFF.

CDR3 loop: CASSPRGDGTGELFF. Here the CDR3 DNA reads TGTGCCAGCAGCCCTCGGGGGGACGGCACCGGGGAGCTGTTTTTT. The gene calls are TRBV7-9 and TRBJ2-2; TRBD2 aligns across 7 bases. After removal of 5 bases from V and 4 bases from J, the junction contained 7 bases not matched to a gene. The length of the CDR3 is 15 residues. Germline CDR1 is SEHNR and CDR2 is FQNEAQ (reference sequence).

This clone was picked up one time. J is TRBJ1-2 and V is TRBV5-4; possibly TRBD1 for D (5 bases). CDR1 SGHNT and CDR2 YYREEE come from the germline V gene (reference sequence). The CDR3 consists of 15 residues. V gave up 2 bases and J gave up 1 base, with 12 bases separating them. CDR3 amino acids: CASSFRGGDNYGYTF. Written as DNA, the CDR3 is TGTGCCAGCAGCTTTCGGGGCGGAGATAACTATGGCTACACCTTC.

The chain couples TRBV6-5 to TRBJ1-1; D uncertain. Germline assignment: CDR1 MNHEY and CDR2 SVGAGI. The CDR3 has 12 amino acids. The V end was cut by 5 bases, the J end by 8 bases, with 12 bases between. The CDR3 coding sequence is TGTGCCAGCAGTCCGGGTCCCCGGGAAGCTTTCTTT. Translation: CASSPGPREAFF.